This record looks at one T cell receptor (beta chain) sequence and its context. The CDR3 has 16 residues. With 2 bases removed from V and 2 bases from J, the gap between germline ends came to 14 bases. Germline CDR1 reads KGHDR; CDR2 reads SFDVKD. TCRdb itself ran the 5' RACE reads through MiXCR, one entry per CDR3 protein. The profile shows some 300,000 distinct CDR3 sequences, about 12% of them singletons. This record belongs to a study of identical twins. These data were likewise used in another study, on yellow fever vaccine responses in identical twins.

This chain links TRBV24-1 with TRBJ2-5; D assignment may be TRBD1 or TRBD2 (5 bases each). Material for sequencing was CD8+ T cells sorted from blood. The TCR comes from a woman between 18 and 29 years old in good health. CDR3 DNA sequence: TGTGCCACCAGTGATTCAGGGTTCGGGACGCAAGAGACCCAGTACTTC. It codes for CATSDSGFGTQETQYF.